One sample yielded the 32 T cell receptor beta chains listed below, sequenced in a study of control samples from healthy donors and cancer patients. The table came from immunoSEQ multiplex PCR; TCRdb's copy has only in-frame clones and leaves some out. The data show over 150,000 clones, 85% to 95% seen once. The sample was blood. The receptors were sampled from a man aged 18 to 29 in good health.

The chain links TRBV6-4 to TRBJ2-7; D unclear. This CDR3 has 15 amino acids. The V end was cut by 8 bases, the J end by 2 bases, with 19 bases between. The germline CDR1 and CDR2 sequences are MRHNA and SNTAGT. As DNA, the CDR3 is TGTGCCAGCCAACTATATCGGGTAGCTCCCTACGAGCAGTACTTC. Its translation: CASQLYRVAPYEQYF.

The chain recombines TRBV5-1 with TRBJ1-1; 11 bases fit TRBD1. Per germline, CDR1 SGHRS and CDR2 YFSETQ. Losses at the gene ends were 0 bases for V and 4 bases for J; bases not matched to a gene: 2. CDR3 length: 15 residues. The CDR3 reads CASSLGGTGGTEAFF. CDR3 DNA sequence: TGCGCCAGCAGCTTGGGAGGGACAGGGGGCACTGAAGCTTTCTTT.

The gene calls are TRBV4-1 and TRBJ1-2; D is unresolved. Germline CDR1 reads MGHRA; CDR2 reads YSYEKL. This CDR3 is 15 amino acids long. V gave up 4 bases and J gave up 6 bases, with 18 bases separating them. CDR3 in amino acids: CASSPVGPTRDGYTF. The CDR3 DNA is TGCGCCAGCAGCCCCGTAGGACCGACAAGAGATGGCTACACCTTC.

The chain recombines TRBV9 with TRBJ2-3, with D hard to call. The ends were cut back, 0 bases at V and 10 bases at J, with 9 bases in the middle. The CDR3 has 12 amino acids. Germline V lookup: CDR1 SGDLS, CDR2 YYNGEE. CDR3: CASSVEGQAQYF. The CDR3 DNA reads as TGTGCCAGCAGCGTAGAGGGTCAAGCGCAGTATTTT.

The table lists this clone with a few counts. The chain links TRBV3-1 (or the pseudogene TRBV3-2) to TRBJ1-4, with TRBD1 identical over 7 bases. V trimming: 1 base; J trimming: 2 bases; junction bases outside the gene matches: 10. Germline-derived CDR1 and CDR2 are LGHDT and YNNKEL (reference sequence). CDR3 length: 18 residues. Here the CDR3 reads CASSQGQQGRWTNEKLFF. The CDR3 region has the DNA TGTGCCAGCAGCCAAGGACAACAGGGGCGTTGGACTAATGAAAAACTGTTTTTT.

J is TRBJ1-2 and V is TRBV28; 9 bases map to TRBD1. The junction had 8 bases not matched to a gene; V was cut back by 7 bases and J by 5 bases. In germline, CDR1 is MDHEN, CDR2 SYDVKM. The CDR3 extends over 14 amino acids. The CDR3 sequence is CASNQDRGPYGYTF. The CDR3 nucleotides read TGTGCCAGCAATCAGGACAGGGGACCTTATGGCTACACCTTC.

The CDR3 spells CASSQAVIAGSRDTQYF. CDR3 coding DNA: TGTGCCAGCAGCCAAGCTGTGATAGCGGGATCTCGAGATACGCAGTATTTT. V and J are TRBV3-1 (or the pseudogene TRBV3-2) and TRBJ2-3, with TRBD2 matching over 8 bases. CDR3 length: 17 amino acids. V lost 1 base, J lost 5 bases, and 11 bases stayed unmatched. The germline CDR1 and CDR2 sequences are LGHDT and YNNKEL (reference sequence).

The rearrangement joins TRBV20-1 to TRBJ1-3; no clear D gene. Germline values: CDR1 DFQATT, CDR2 SNEGSKA (reference sequence). The CDR3 has 13 residues. The V and J ends lost 3 bases and 0 bases respectively, with 6 bases between them. In DNA form, the CDR3 reads TGCAGTGCTAGTCAGACCTCTGGAAACACCATATATTTT. It yields the protein CSASQTSGNTIYF.

J is TRBJ2-1 and V is TRBV5-1, with 8 nucleotides matching TRBD1. V lost 4 bases and J lost 9; bases outside the gene matches: 12. The V gene's germline CDR1 is SGHRS and CDR2 YFSETQ. CDR3 length equals 15 residues. CDR3 residues: CASSLGQGVIGEQFF. The DNA of the CDR3 is TGCGCCAGCAGCCTCGGACAGGGAGTAATCGGTGAGCAGTTCTTC.

The chain combines TRBV30 with TRBJ1-1; D perhaps matches TRBD1 (6 bases). CDR1 is GTSNPN, CDR2 SVGIG, per germline (reference sequence). Trimming removed 3 bases at V and 3 bases at J, with 8 bases between. The CDR3 has 12 amino acids. Here the CDR3 DNA reads TGTGCCTGGAGAAGGGGGTACACTGAAGCTTTCTTT. Translating gives CAWRRGYTEAFF.

This chain joins TRBV20-1 and TRBJ1-2, with D perhaps TRBD1 (6 bases). Germline assignment: CDR1 DFQATT and CDR2 SNEGSKA (reference sequence). This CDR3 is 11 amino acids long. The ends were cut back, 2 bases at V and 6 bases at J, with 7 bases in the middle. CDR3 nucleotide sequence: TGCAGTGCTAGAAGGGGGAATGGCTACACCTTC. Translation: CSARRGNGYTF.

This chain uses TRBV6-1 with TRBJ2-3; no clear D. The CDR3 loop spans 13 amino acids. V was clipped by 0 bases and J by 6 bases, with 7 bases between them. Germline lookup yields CDR1 MNHNS and CDR2 SASEGT. The CDR3 region has the DNA TGTGCCAGCAGTGAAGCCTTCCGGGATACGCAGTATTTT. Translated: CASSEAFRDTQYF.

The chain links TRBV3-1 (or the pseudogene TRBV3-2) to TRBJ2-7; TRBD1 is a possible D gene (6 bases). This CDR3 has 13 amino acids. Per germline, CDR1 LGHDT and CDR2 YNNKEL (reference sequence). Between the trimmed V and J ends, which lost 0 bases and 5 bases, there was a span of 8 bases. The CDR3 nucleotides are TGTGCCAGCAGCCAAGACGCAGGGGACGAGCAGTACTTC. This translates into CASSQDAGDEQYF.

The chain links TRBV5-1 to TRBJ1-2, with D maybe TRBD1 (5 bases). V shed 2 bases and J shed 6 bases, with 8 bases lying between them. This CDR3 contains 12 residues. Germline-derived CDR1 and CDR2 are SGHRS and YFSETQ. CDR3 sequence reads: CASSFGGNGYTF. The CDR3 DNA reads TGCGCCAGCAGCTTCGGGGGTAATGGCTACACCTTC.

The chain has TRBV12-3 or TRBV12-4 and TRBJ1-1; D is uncertain. The CDR3 is 13 amino acids. V lost 6 bases, J lost 6 bases, and 14 bases lay in between. CDR3 sequence (DNA): TGTGCCAGCAGAACCACGACTGAGTCTGAAGCTTTCTTT. This gives the protein CASRTTTESEAFF.

The chain joins TRBV5-6 to TRBJ1-1, with D uncertain. V lost 2 bases to trimming and J lost 5 bases, with 13 bases between them. Germline assignment: CDR1 SGHDT and CDR2 YYEEEE. The CDR3 runs to 14 residues. The CDR3 loop is CASSFPTIGTEAFF. In DNA form, the CDR3 reads TGTGCCAGCAGCTTTCCGACCATCGGGACTGAAGCTTTCTTT. Variable domain in full (rest from reference TRBV5-6 and TRBJ1-1): DAGVTQSPTHLIKTRGQQVTLRCSPKSGHDTVSWYQQALGQGPQFIFQYYEEEERQRGNFPDRFSGHQFPNYSSELNVNALLLGDSALYLCASSFPTIGTEAFFGQGTRLTVV.

The CDR3 sequence: CASSLPGTGRGYTF. As DNA, the CDR3 is TGTGCCAGCAGCTTACCCGGGACAGGGAGAGGCTACACCTTC. This sequence joins TRBV7-3 and TRBJ1-2; 9 bases are shared with TRBD1. This CDR3 has 14 amino acids. Germline lookup yields CDR1 SGHTA and CDR2 FQGTGA. V lost 2 bases to trimming and J lost 8 bases; unmatched junction nucleotides: 6.

The gene calls are TRBV5-1 and TRBJ2-6, with unresolved D. V was pared by 2 bases and J by 2 bases, with 11 bases between. Per the germline V gene, CDR1 is SGHRS and CDR2 is YFSETQ. The CDR3 runs 16 residues. This CDR3 is CASSFGMVAGANVLTF. The CDR3 DNA reads TGCGCCAGCAGCTTTGGGATGGTTGCTGGGGCCAACGTCCTGACTTTC.

The chain carries TRBV27 and TRBJ2-3; D not resolved. Germline CDR1 MNHEY, CDR2 SMNVEV (reference sequence). Trimming removed 0 bases from V and 11 bases from J, with 12 bases in between. The CDR3 is 13 amino acids. DNA for the CDR3: TGTGCCAGCAGTTTATCGAAGGCGCCGGGGCAGTATTTT. Translated, it gives CASSLSKAPGQYF.

The chain has TRBV4-1 and TRBJ2-3; D not certain. The V end was cut by 3 bases, the J end by 3 bases, with 13 bases between. This CDR3 is 15 amino acids long. Germline V gene lookup returns CDR1 MGHRA and CDR2 YSYEKL. CDR3 amino acids: CASSHPAARTDTQYF. The CDR3 coding sequence is TGCGCCAGCAGCCACCCTGCGGCCAGGACAGATACGCAGTATTTT.

CDR3 amino acids: CASSLEDTEAFF. As DNA, the CDR3 is TGCGCCAGCAGCTTGGAAGACACTGAAGCTTTCTTT. J is TRBJ1-1 and V is TRBV5-1; D not certain. The V end lost 0 bases, the J end lost 3 bases, and 3 bases lay between the germline ends. The CDR3 consists of 12 residues. Per germline, CDR1 SGHRS and CDR2 YFSETQ.

This chain joins TRBV13 and TRBJ2-7; a weak D match, TRBD2 (5 bases). Trimming left V 6 bases short and J 3 bases short, with 6 bases between. The CDR3 has 11 residues. Germline-derived CDR1 and CDR2 are PRHDT and FYEKMQ (reference sequence). CDR3 nucleotide sequence: TGTGCCAGCAGTCGGGGCTACGAGCAGTACTTC. Protein product: CASSRGYEQYF.

The chain recombines TRBV5-1 with TRBJ1-2; no firm D call. V was pared by 4 bases and J by 4 bases, with 8 bases between. Germline CDR1 and CDR2: SGHRS and YFSETQ. The CDR3 has 12 residues. As DNA, the CDR3 is TGCGCCAGCAGCGTCACAACCTATGGCTACACCTTC. Translation gives CASSVTTYGYTF. Filled out from reference TRBV5-1 and TRBJ1-2, the complete variable domain reads KAGVTQTPRYLIKTRGQQVTLSCSPISGHRSVSWYQQTPGQGLQFLFEYFSETQRNKGNFPGRFSGRQFSNSRSEMNVSTLELGDSALYLCASSVTTYGYTFGSGTRLTVV.

The chain is built from TRBV4-1 and TRBJ1-3; the match to TRBD1 covers 8 bases. The CDR3 is 16 amino acids. CDR1 is MGHRA, CDR2 YSYEKL, per germline. J lost 0 bases, V lost 3 bases, and 4 bases had no gene match. This CDR3 reads CASSHITGGSGNTIYF. For the CDR3, the DNA is TGCGCCAGCAGCCATATAACAGGGGGCTCTGGAAACACCATATATTTT.

This rearrangement joins TRBV25-1 to TRBJ1-2; 9 positions agree with TRBD1. The CDR3 length is 15 residues. With 6 bases clipped from V and 4 bases from J, the junction kept 9 bases outside the gene matches. Germline CDR1 and CDR2: MGHDK and SYGVNS. The DNA for the CDR3 is TGTGCCAGCAGGGGGGGGACAGGGCTCAGCTATGGCTACACCTTC. It encodes CASRGGTGLSYGYTF.

The chain carries TRBV9 and TRBJ2-5, with TRBD2 matching over 7 bases. Germline CDR1 is SGDLS and CDR2 is YYNGEE. V shed 4 bases, J shed 5 bases, and the junction held 5 bases outside the gene matches. This CDR3 spans 13 amino acids. The CDR3 region has the DNA TGTGCCAGCAGCCCCGGGGGAGGGGAGACCCAGTACTTC. Its protein is CASSPGGGETQYF.

The chain carries TRBV18 and TRBJ1-3; 10 nucleotides agree with TRBD1. There are 19 residues in the CDR3. Germline V gives CDR1 KGHSH, CDR2 LQKENI. The V gene end was trimmed by 5 bases and the J gene end by 0 bases; junction bases not matched to a gene: 13. The CDR3 is CASSSFSPGTGVSGNTIYF. CDR3 DNA sequence: TGTGCCAGCTCATCATTTTCACCCGGGACAGGGGTCTCTGGAAACACCATATATTTT.

The chain carries TRBV5-1 and TRBJ1-3; D might be TRBD1 (5 bases). V lost 3 bases and J 0 bases, leaving 13 bases between the germline ends. The length of the CDR3 is 16 residues. The germline V gene has CDR1 SGHRS and CDR2 YFSETQ. CDR3 coding DNA: TGCGCCAGCAGCTCGCTCGGGACGGCCTCTGGAAACACCATATATTTT. This translates into CASSSLGTASGNTIYF.

The chain employs TRBV28 and TRBJ1-3; 10 nucleotides agree with TRBD1. This CDR3 is built from 16 residues. The V segment lost 6 bases and the J segment 3 bases; nucleotides outside the gene matches: 8. CDR1 and CDR2 from the germline V gene are MDHEN and SYDVKM. The CDR3 DNA reads as TGTGCCAGCAGCTTAGGACAGGGGGAACATGGAAACACCATATATTTT. This gives the protein CASSLGQGEHGNTIYF.

The chain is built from TRBV15 and TRBJ2-5; 7 bases align to TRBD2. Looked up from germline, CDR1 is LNHNV and CDR2 is YYDKDF (reference sequence). V shed 8 bases and J 7 bases; nucleotides not matched to a gene: 7. The CDR3 runs 12 residues. The CDR3 DNA is TGTGCCACCCGGCGGGGGTCGGGGACCCAGTACTTC. Translated: CATRRGSGTQYF.

The chain carries TRBV6-1 and TRBJ2-7, with D maybe TRBD2 (6 bases). Looked up from germline, CDR1 is MNHNS and CDR2 is SASEGT. This CDR3 contains 17 residues. Deletions cut 4 bases from V and 0 bases from J, with 19 bases between. The CDR3 loop is CASSAFGGPASSYEQYF. DNA for the CDR3: TGTGCCAGCAGTGCATTCGGGGGACCCGCCAGCTCCTACGAGCAGTACTTC.

The chain couples TRBV5-6 to TRBJ1-1; D gene ambiguous. The germline CDR1 and CDR2 sequences are SGHDT and YYEEEE. The CDR3 spans 15 residues. Trimming shortened V by 0 bases and J by 1 base, and 10 bases separated the two germline ends. CDR3 loop: CASSLDPTTNTEAFF. The CDR3 DNA follows: TGTGCCAGCAGCTTGGATCCCACGACGAACACTGAAGCTTTCTTT.